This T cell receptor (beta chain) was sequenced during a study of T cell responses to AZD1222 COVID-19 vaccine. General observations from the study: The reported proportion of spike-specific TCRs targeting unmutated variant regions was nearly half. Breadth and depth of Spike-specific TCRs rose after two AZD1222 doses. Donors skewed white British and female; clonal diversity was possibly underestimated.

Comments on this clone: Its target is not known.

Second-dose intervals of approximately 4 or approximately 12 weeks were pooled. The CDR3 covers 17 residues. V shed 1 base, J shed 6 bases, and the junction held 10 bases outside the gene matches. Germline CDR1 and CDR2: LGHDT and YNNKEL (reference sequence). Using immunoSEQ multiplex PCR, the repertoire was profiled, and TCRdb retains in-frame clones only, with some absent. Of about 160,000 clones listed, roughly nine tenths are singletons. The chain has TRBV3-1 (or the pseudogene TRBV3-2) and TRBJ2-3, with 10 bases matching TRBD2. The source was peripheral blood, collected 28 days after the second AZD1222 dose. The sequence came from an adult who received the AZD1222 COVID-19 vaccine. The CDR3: CASSQGRVSGRRDTQYF. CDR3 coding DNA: TGTGCCAGCAGCCAAGGACGCGTTAGCGGGAGGCGGGATACGCAGTATTTT.